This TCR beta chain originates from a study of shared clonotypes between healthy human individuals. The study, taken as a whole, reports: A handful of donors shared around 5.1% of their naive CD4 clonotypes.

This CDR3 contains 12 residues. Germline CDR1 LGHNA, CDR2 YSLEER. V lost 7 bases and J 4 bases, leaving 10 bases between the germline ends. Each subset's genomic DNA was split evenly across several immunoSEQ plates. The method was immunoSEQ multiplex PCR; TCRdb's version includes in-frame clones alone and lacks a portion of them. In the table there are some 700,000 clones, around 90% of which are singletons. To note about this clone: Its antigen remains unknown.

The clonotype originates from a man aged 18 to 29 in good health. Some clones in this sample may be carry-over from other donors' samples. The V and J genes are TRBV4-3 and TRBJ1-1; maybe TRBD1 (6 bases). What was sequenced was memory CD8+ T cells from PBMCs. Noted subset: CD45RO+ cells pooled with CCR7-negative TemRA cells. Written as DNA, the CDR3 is TGCGCCAGCACTCAGGGGAGCACTGAAGCTTTCTTT. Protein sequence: CASTQGSTEAFF.